The 30 T cell receptor beta chains below all came from one sample that was sequenced in a study of cytomegalovirus exposure and HLA in healthy donors. PCR employed 60 Vbeta and 13 Jbeta primers. Here immunoSEQ multiplex PCR was the method, and the copy in TCRdb shows in-frame clones only, minus some. The data hold 100,000 to 150,000 clones, with nearly 85% observed a single time. The material sequenced was PBMCs. The receptors here all came from a boy between 10 and 17 years old in good health and CMV-seronegative.

This rearrangement joins TRBV6-5 to TRBJ2-5; 7 positions agree with TRBD2. Germline assignment: CDR1 MNHEY and CDR2 SVGAGI. The V and J ends lost 10 bases and 1 base, in that order; junction bases with no gene match: 6. The CDR3 is 13 residues long. CDR3 region: CATHRGVQETQYF. The CDR3 DNA follows: TGTGCCACCCATCGGGGGGTCCAAGAGACCCAGTACTTC.

This sequence joins TRBV27 and TRBJ2-2, with 10 bases matching TRBD1. Germline CDR1 and CDR2: MNHEY and SMNVEV (reference sequence). This CDR3 region has 16 residues. Trimming cost V 3 bases and J 6 bases; bases outside gene matches: 7. The CDR3 loop is CASSFDRGLRPGELFF. In DNA, the CDR3 is TGTGCCAGCAGTTTCGACAGGGGGCTGAGACCCGGGGAGCTGTTTTTT.

As regards this clone: It is unclear where the CDR3 begins or ends on the DNA, so no DNA is shown, and the CDR3 is as TCRdb lists it. The chain links TRBV7-9 to TRBJ1-2; whether TRBD1, the table's D call, matches the DNA was not checked. The CDR3 region is 15 residues in length, termini included. The germline V gene has CDR1 SEHNR and CDR2 FQNEAQ (reference sequence). CDR3 in amino acids: CASSFGKGASQGHTF.

This chain links TRBV6-1 with TRBJ1-4, with 7 bases matching TRBD1. The CDR3 contains 15 residues. The J segment lost 7 bases and the V segment lost 5 bases, leaving 10 bases of the junction unmatched. The V gene's germline CDR1 is MNHNS and CDR2 SASEGT. The CDR3 DNA is TGTGCCAGCAGTCCCCGACAGGGAAGGGGTGAAAAACTGTTTTTT. Amino acid sequence: CASSPRQGRGEKLFF.

The sample holds a few counts of this clone. This rearrangement joins TRBV11-3 to TRBJ2-7; possibly TRBD1 for D (5 bases). This CDR3 comprises 14 residues. CDR1 and CDR2 (germline): SGHNT, YENEEA. V dropped 6 bases and J dropped 1 base, with 13 bases sitting between them. The CDR3 DNA is TGTGCCAGCAGTAAGGGGCAGGGTTCCTACGAGCAGTACTTC. Encoded protein: CASSKGQGSYEQYF.

The V gene is TRBV4-2, the J gene TRBJ2-1; 10 nucleotides line up with TRBD2. V lost 1 base, J lost 5 bases, and 2 bases stayed unmatched. CDR1 is LGHNA, CDR2 YNFKEQ, per germline. CDR3 size: 15 residues. Here the CDR3 reads CASSQGGLADNEQFF. For the CDR3, the DNA is TGTGCCAGCAGCCAAGGCGGACTAGCGGACAATGAGCAGTTCTTC.

The V and J genes are TRBV19 and TRBJ1-2, with 8 bases matching TRBD1. Trimming at V came to 9 bases and at J to 3 bases, leaving 3 bases not matched to a gene. Germline values: CDR1 LNHDA, CDR2 SQIVND (reference sequence). The CDR3 has 12 amino acids. The CDR3 coding sequence is TGTGCCAGCGGACAGGGCCACTATGGCTACACCTTC. Residues: CASGQGHYGYTF.

The rearrangement uses TRBV4-2 and TRBJ1-2, with 9 bases aligning to TRBD1. Germline V CDR1 and CDR2: LGHNA, YNFKEQ. V was pared by 4 bases and J by 0 bases, with 21 bases of the junction left unmatched. The CDR3 has 21 amino acids. CDR3 DNA: TGTGCCAGCAGCCCCGAAAAGGGACAGGGTTTCATCCGAGGCTCTAACTATGGCTACACCTTC. Translation gives CASSPEKGQGFIRGSNYGYTF.

The V call is TRBV7-9, the J call TRBJ2-7; 8 nucleotides match TRBD2. The CDR3 length is 13 residues. The germline gives CDR1 SEHNR, CDR2 FQNEAQ (reference sequence). The trim removed 3 bases at V and 5 bases at J, leaving 3 bases unmatched. CDR3 amino acids: CASSFGGRNEQYF. The DNA of the CDR3 is TGTGCCAGCAGCTTTGGCGGGAGGAACGAGCAGTACTTC.

This rearrangement joins TRBV15 to TRBJ2-5; TRBD1 might be the D (6 bases). In germline, CDR1 is LNHNV, CDR2 YYDKDF (reference sequence). Trimming removed 5 bases from V and 1 base from J, with 11 bases in between. This CDR3 has 14 amino acids. The CDR3 sequence is CATSSGQSQETQYF. CDR3 nucleotide sequence: TGTGCCACCAGCTCCGGACAGAGCCAAGAGACCCAGTACTTC.

A single count supports this clone. The chain recombines TRBV11-2 with TRBJ1-2, with unresolved D. The CDR3 length is 14 residues. The V gene's germline CDR1 is SGHAT and CDR2 FQNNGV. V gave up 2 bases and J gave up 2 bases, with 9 bases separating them. The CDR3 sequence: CASSLTSGNYGYTF. The CDR3 DNA is TGTGCCAGCAGCTTAACATCGGGGAACTATGGCTACACCTTC. Combining the CDR3 with reference TRBV11-2 and TRBJ1-2 gives the whole variable domain EAGVAQSPRYKIIEKRQSVAFWCNPISGHATLYWYQQILGQGPKLLIQFQNNGVVDDSQLPKDRFSAERLKGVDSTLKIQPAKLEDSAVYLCASSLTSGNYGYTFGSGTRLTVV.

This sequence joins TRBV7-9 and TRBJ2-3; 11 nucleotides line up with TRBD2. Trimming cost V 0 bases and J 2 bases; bases outside gene matches: 1. From germline, CDR1 is SEHNR and CDR2 FQNEAQ (reference sequence). The CDR3 has 16 residues. CDR3: CASSLATSGITDTQYF. The CDR3, as DNA: TGTGCCAGCAGCTTAGCGACTAGCGGGATCACAGATACGCAGTATTTT.

This sequence joins TRBV4-1 and TRBJ1-3; 7 bases match TRBD1. This CDR3 spans 15 amino acids. Germline assignment: CDR1 MGHRA and CDR2 YSYEKL. Trimming removed 2 bases from V and 4 bases from J; junction bases left unmatched: 5. The CDR3 loop is CASSQTGQIGNTIYF. Here the CDR3 DNA reads TGCGCCAGCAGCCAAACGGGACAGATCGGAAACACCATATATTTT.

The gene calls are TRBV4-3 and TRBJ1-1; D is uncertain. There are 14 residues in the CDR3. Germline V CDR1 and CDR2: LGHNA, YSLEER. V lost 1 base, J lost 1 base, and 7 bases lay in between. The CDR3: CASSQGLPNTEAFF. The CDR3 bases are TGCGCCAGCAGCCAAGGACTCCCGAACACTGAAGCTTTCTTT.

This chain joins TRBV2 and TRBJ2-1; 11 bases map to TRBD2. Germline CDR1 is SNHLY and CDR2 is FYNNEI. J was trimmed by 8 bases and V by 6 bases; bases with no gene match: 6. The CDR3 sequence is 14 residues long. The CDR3 here is CASRETSGTDEQFF. CDR3 DNA: TGTGCCAGCAGGGAGACTAGCGGGACTGATGAGCAGTTCTTC.

The chain recombines TRBV6-1 with TRBJ2-7; no clear D. The V end lost 3 bases, the J end lost 1 base, and 7 bases lay between the germline ends. CDR3 length equals 13 residues. In germline, CDR1 is MNHNS, CDR2 SASEGT. The CDR3 reads CASSEGISYEQYF. CDR3 bases: TGTGCCAGCAGTGAGGGCATATCCTACGAGCAGTACTTC.

This clone was detected once. This sequence joins TRBV7-9 and TRBJ2-7; 9 bases fit TRBD2. From germline, CDR1 is SEHNR and CDR2 FQNEAQ (reference sequence). Losses at the gene ends were 3 bases for V and 5 bases for J; bases not matched to a gene: 5. The CDR3 spans 14 residues. CDR3 in amino acids: CASSFLAGVHEQYF. The CDR3 nucleotides are TGTGCCAGCAGCTTCTTAGCGGGAGTACACGAGCAGTACTTC.

This sequence joins TRBV19 and TRBJ2-5; 10 bases map to TRBD2. The CDR3 is 14 residues long. The V and J ends lost 10 bases and 8 bases, in that order; junction bases with no gene match: 13. Germline assignment: CDR1 LNHDA and CDR2 SQIVND (reference sequence). The CDR3 is CATQGSSGRGTQYF. As DNA, the CDR3 is TGTGCCACCCAGGGGTCTAGCGGGAGAGGCACCCAGTACTTC.

The chain links TRBV10-1 to TRBJ1-5; 7 bases agree with TRBD1. This CDR3 spans 16 amino acids. V gave up 7 bases and J gave up 3 bases; unmatched junction bases: 12. Germline CDR1 WNHNN, CDR2 SYGVQD (reference sequence). The CDR3 nucleotides are TGCGCCAGCATTTTACTACGGGACAGACCCAATCAGCCCCAGCATTTT. It is translated as CASILLRDRPNQPQHF.

J is TRBJ2-7 and V is TRBV2, with D tentatively TRBD2 (7 bases). This CDR3 spans 15 amino acids. Germline V lookup: CDR1 SNHLY, CDR2 FYNNEI. V was trimmed by 3 bases and J by 4 bases, leaving 16 bases between them. The CDR3 DNA is TGTGCCAGCAGTGAGGTCGGGGGGCTAAAGTACGAGCAGTACTTC. Translation: CASSEVGGLKYEQYF.

V is TRBV6-5 and J is TRBJ2-1, with 13 bases identical to TRBD2. Germline V lookup: CDR1 MNHEY, CDR2 SVGAGI. The V and J ends lost 0 bases and 6 bases, in that order; junction bases with no gene match: 2. This CDR3 spans 16 amino acids. For the CDR3, the DNA is TGTGCCAGCAGTTACTCACGGACTAGCGGGAGCAATGAGCAGTTCTTC. Translated, it gives CASSYSRTSGSNEQFF.

This CDR3 reads CASRPMTGADEQYF. The CDR3 DNA is TGTGCCAGCAGACCCATGACAGGGGCCGACGAGCAGTACTTC. V usage is TRBV6-1 and J usage is TRBJ2-7; 8 bases are shared with TRBD1. Germline-derived CDR1 and CDR2 are MNHNS and SASEGT. V was pared by 6 bases and J by 5 bases, with 9 bases of the junction left unmatched. The CDR3 runs to 14 residues.

The chain combines TRBV6-1 with TRBJ1-1; TRBD1 might be the D (5 bases). Germline CDR1 reads MNHNS; CDR2 reads SASEGT. Trimming left V 6 bases short and J 2 bases short, with 10 bases between. The CDR3 contains 13 residues. The CDR3 here is CASRRGVNTEAFF. In nucleotides, the CDR3 is TGTGCCAGCAGAAGGGGCGTTAACACTGAAGCTTTCTTT.

The gene calls are TRBV25-1 and TRBJ2-3; TRBD2 aligns across 10 bases. In germline, CDR1 is MGHDK, CDR2 SYGVNS. CDR3 length: 14 residues. V lost 5 bases, J lost 2 bases, and 1 base stayed unmatched. The CDR3 bases are TGTGCCAGCAGTCTAGCGGGAGACACAGATACGCAGTATTTT. Its protein is CASSLAGDTDTQYF.

V gene TRBV5-4 combines with J gene TRBJ1-5; D is unclear. Per the germline V gene, CDR1 is SGHNT and CDR2 is YYREEE (reference sequence). This CDR3 is built from 12 residues. Trimming removed 4 bases at V and 7 bases at J, with 9 bases between. CDR3 coding DNA: TGTGCCAGCAGCCTGAACGGGCAGCCCCAGCATTTT. Translating gives CASSLNGQPQHF. The whole variable domain, remainder taken from reference TRBV5-4 and TRBJ1-5, is ETGVTQSPTHLIKTRGQQVTLRCSSQSGHNTVSWYQQALGQGPQFIFQYYREEENGRGNFPPRFSGLQFPNYSSELNVNALELDDSALYLCASSLNGQPQHFGDGTRLSIL.

V usage is TRBV9 and J usage is TRBJ2-7; D is possibly TRBD2 (6 bases). The CDR3 length is 15 residues. The V gene's germline CDR1 is SGDLS and CDR2 YYNGEE. V was pared by 0 bases and J by 6 bases, with 16 bases between. CDR3 loop: CASSVDGSFPREQYF. The CDR3 nucleotides are TGTGCCAGCAGCGTAGACGGGAGCTTCCCCCGCGAGCAGTACTTC.

The chain links TRBV19 to TRBJ2-1; 9 nucleotides agree with TRBD1. Germline-derived CDR1 and CDR2 are LNHDA and SQIVND (reference sequence). Losses at the gene ends were 6 bases for V and 0 bases for J; bases not matched to a gene: 6. The CDR3 is made up of 16 amino acids. CDR3 amino acids: CASSPDRGGSYNEQFF. The CDR3 bases are TGTGCCAGTAGCCCGGACAGGGGAGGCTCCTACAATGAGCAGTTCTTC.

The chain carries TRBV19 and TRBJ1-5; possibly TRBD1 for D (5 bases). Germline V gene lookup returns CDR1 LNHDA and CDR2 SQIVND (reference sequence). Trimming removed 0 bases at V and 5 bases at J, with 14 bases between. The CDR3 has 16 residues. In DNA form, the CDR3 reads TGTGCCAGTAGTATAGATCCATGGGGCGGAGATCAGCCCCAGCATTTT. Protein sequence: CASSIDPWGGDQPQHF.

This clone appeared a few times. The chain uses TRBV18 and TRBJ1-1, with 9 bases identical to TRBD1. Trimming took 6 bases from V and 3 from J; bases not matched to a gene: 11. The length of the CDR3 is 16 residues. Germline CDR1 reads KGHSH; CDR2 reads LQKENI. CDR3 loop: CASSPGQGMKDTEAFF. The DNA of the CDR3 is TGTGCCAGCTCGCCCGGACAGGGGATGAAGGACACTGAAGCTTTCTTT. The full variable domain, rest sourced from reference TRBV18 and TRBJ1-1, is NAGVMQNPRHLVRRRGQEARLRCSPMKGHSHVYWYRQLPEEGLKFMVYLQKENIIDESGMPKERFSAEFPKEGPSILRIQQVVRGDSAAYFCASSPGQGMKDTEAFFGQGTRLTVV.

The chain carries TRBV11-3 and TRBJ1-1; the D is unclear. Between the trimmed V and J ends, which lost 4 bases and 2 bases, there was a span of 8 bases. Germline V gene sequence: CDR1 SGHNT, CDR2 YENEEA. The CDR3 has 13 amino acids. The CDR3 DNA is TGTGCCAGCAGCTCGGGAGTCAACACTGAAGCTTTCTTT. Translated: CASSSGVNTEAFF.